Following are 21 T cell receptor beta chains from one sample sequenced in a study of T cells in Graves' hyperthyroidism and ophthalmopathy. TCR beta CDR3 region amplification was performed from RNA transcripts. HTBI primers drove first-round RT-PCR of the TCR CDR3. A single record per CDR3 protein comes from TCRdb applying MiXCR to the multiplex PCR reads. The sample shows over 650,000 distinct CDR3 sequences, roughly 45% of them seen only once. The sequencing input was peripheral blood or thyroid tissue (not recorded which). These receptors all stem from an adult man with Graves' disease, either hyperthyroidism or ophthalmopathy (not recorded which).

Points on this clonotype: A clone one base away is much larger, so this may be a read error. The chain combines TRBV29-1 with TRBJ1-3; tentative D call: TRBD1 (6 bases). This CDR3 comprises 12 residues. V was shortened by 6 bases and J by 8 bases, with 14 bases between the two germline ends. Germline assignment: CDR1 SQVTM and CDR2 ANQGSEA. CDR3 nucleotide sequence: TGCAGCGTCCAGGGGAACGGAGACACCATATATTTT. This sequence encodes CSVQGNGDTIYF.

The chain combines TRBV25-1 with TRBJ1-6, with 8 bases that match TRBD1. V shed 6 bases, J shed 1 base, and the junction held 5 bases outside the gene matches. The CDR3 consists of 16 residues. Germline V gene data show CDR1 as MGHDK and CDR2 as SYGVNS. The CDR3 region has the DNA TGTGCCAGCAGCGCGACAGGGGTATCCTATAATTCACCCCTCCACTTT. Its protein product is CASSATGVSYNSPLHF. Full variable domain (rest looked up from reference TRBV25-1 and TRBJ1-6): EADIYQTPRYLVIGTGKKITLECSQTMGHDKMYWYQQDPGMELHLIHYSYGVNSTEKGDLSSESTVSRIRTEHFPLTLESARPSHTSQYLCASSATGVSYNSPLHFGNGTRLTVT.

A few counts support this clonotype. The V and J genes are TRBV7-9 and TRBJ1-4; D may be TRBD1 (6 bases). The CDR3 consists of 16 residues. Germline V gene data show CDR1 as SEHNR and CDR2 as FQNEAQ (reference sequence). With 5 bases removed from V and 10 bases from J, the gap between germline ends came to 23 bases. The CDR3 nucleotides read TGTGCCAGCAGCCCTACCGGGACAAAAACCCGGCTAAAACTGTTTTTT. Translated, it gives CASSPTGTKTRLKLFF.

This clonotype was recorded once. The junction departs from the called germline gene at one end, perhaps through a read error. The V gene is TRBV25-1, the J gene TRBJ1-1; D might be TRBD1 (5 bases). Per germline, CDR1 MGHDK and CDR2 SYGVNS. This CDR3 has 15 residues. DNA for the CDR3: TGTGCCGGCAGCAGTTTCCGGGGGATAGTGACTGAAGCTTTCTTT. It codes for CAGSSFRGIVTEAFF.

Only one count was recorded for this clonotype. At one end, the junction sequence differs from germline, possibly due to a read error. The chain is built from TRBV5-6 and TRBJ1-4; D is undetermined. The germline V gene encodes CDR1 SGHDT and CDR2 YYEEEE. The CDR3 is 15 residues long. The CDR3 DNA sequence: TGTTCCAGCAGTTACGGGTTCGGCGGAGGTGAAAAACTGTTTTTT. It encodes CSSSYGFGGGEKLFF.

Written as DNA, the CDR3 is TGTGCCAGTAGTATAACAAGCGGGGGGCGCCGTGAGCAGTACTTC. It translates to CASSITSGGRREQYF. The J gene is TRBJ2-7, the V gene TRBV19, with 9 bases fitting TRBD2. Losses at the gene ends were 2 bases for V and 7 bases for J; bases not matched to a gene: 9. This CDR3 has 15 amino acids. CDR1 and CDR2 (germline): LNHDA, SQIVND (reference sequence).

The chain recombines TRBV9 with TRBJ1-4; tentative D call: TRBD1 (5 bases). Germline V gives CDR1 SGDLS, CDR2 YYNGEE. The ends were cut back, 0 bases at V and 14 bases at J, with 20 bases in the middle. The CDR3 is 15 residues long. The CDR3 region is CASSVGPDRYLRLFF. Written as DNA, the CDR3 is TGTGCCAGCAGCGTAGGGCCAGACAGATACCTTCGGCTGTTTTTT.

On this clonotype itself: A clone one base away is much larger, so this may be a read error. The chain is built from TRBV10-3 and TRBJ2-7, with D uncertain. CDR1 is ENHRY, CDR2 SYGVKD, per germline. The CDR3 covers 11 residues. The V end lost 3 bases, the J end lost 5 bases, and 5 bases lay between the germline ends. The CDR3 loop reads CAISEAHEQYF. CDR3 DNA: TGTGCCATCAGTGAAGCCCACGAGCAGTACTTC.

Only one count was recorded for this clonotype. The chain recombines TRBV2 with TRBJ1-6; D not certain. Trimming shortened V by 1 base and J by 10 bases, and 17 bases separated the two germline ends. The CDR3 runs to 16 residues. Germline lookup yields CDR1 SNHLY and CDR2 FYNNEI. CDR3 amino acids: CASSEDQAVGSSPLHF. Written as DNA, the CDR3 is TGTGCCAGCAGTGAAGATCAGGCAGTGGGCTCCTCACCCCTCCACTTT.

CDR3 region: CASRGRGDSYEQYF. In nucleotides, the CDR3 is TGTGCCAGCAGGGGGCGGGGTGACAGCTACGAGCAGTACTTC. The chain employs TRBV6-5 and TRBJ2-7; a possible D gene is TRBD2 (6 bases). The germline CDR1 and CDR2 sequences are MNHEY and SVGAGI. The V gene lost 6 bases and the J gene lost 3 bases, with 15 bases spanning the gap. The CDR3 is made up of 14 amino acids.

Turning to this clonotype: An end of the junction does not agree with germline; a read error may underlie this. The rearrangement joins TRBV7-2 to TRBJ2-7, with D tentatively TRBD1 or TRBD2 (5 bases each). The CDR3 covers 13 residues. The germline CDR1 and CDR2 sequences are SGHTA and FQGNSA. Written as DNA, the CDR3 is TGTGCCAGCAGCTTAGCCAGTGGGACGGAGATAGGCTTC. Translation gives CASSLASGTEIGF.

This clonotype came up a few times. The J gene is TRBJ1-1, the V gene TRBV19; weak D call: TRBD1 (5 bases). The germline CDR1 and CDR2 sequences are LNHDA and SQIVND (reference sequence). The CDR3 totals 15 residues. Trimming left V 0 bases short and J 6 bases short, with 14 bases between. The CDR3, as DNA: TGTGCCAGTAGTATAGATGGGGCAGCCCGGCCTGAAGCTTTCTTT. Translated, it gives CASSIDGAARPEAFF.

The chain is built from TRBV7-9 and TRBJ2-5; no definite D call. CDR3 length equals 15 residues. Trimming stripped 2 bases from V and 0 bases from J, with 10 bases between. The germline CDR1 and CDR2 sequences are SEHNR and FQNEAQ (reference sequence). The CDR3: CASSLNRTYQETQYF. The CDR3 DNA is TGTGCCAGCAGCTTAAATCGGACCTACCAAGAGACCCAGTACTTC.

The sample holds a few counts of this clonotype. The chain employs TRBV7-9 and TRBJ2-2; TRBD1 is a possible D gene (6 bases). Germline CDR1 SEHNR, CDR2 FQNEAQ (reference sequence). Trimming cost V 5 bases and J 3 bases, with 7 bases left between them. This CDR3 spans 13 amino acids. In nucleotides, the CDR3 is TGTGCCAGCAGCCGACAGGACACCGGGGAGCTGTTTTTT. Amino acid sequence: CASSRQDTGELFF.

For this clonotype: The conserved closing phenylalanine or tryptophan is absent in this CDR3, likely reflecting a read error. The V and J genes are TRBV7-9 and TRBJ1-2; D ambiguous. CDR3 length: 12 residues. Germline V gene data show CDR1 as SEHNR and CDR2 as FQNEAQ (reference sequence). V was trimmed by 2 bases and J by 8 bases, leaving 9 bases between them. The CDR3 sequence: CASSLYPEGYTS. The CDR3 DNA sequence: TGTGCCAGCAGCTTATATCCAGAAGGCTACACCTCC.

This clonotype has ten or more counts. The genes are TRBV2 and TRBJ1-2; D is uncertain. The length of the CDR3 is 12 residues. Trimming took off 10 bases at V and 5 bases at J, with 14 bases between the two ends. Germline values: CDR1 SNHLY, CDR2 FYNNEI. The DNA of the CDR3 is TGTGCCACCGACACCGGTCCTTATGGCTACACCTTC. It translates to CATDTGPYGYTF.

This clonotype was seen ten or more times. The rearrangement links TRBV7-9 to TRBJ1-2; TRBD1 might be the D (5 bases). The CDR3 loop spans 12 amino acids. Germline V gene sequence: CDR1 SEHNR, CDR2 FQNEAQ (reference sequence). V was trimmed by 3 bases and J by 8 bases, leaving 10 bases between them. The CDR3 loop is CASSLPGLGYTF. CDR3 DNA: TGTGCCAGCAGCTTGCCGGGACTAGGCTACACCTTC.

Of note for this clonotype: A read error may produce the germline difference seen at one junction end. CDR3 residues: CASSAGGPYHSF. For the CDR3, the DNA is TGTGCCAGCAGTGCCGGCGGACCCTATCACAGCTTC. V usage is TRBV2 and J usage is TRBJ1-2; D call uncertain. The germline gives CDR1 SNHLY, CDR2 FYNNEI. The CDR3 runs to 12 residues.

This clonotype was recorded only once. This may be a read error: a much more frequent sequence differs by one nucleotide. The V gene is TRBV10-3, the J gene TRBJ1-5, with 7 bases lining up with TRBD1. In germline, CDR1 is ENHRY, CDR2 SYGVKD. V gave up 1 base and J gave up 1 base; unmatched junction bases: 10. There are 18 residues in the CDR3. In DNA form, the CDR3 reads TGTGCCATCAGTGAGTTTTCCCGACAGGGTGGAAGCAATCAGCCCCAGCATTTT. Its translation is CAISEFSRQGGSNQPQHF.

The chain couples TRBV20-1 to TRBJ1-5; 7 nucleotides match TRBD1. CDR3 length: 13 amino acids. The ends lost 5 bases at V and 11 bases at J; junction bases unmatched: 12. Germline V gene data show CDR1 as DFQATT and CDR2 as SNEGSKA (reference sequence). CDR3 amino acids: CSASDRDSKAQHF. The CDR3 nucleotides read TGCAGTGCTTCCGACAGGGACTCCAAGGCCCAGCATTTT.

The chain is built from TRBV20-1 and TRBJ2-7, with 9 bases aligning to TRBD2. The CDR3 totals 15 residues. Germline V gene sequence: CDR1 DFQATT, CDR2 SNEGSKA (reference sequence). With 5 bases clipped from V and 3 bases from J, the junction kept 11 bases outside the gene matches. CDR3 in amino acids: CSAGPGLARIYEQYF. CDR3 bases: TGCAGTGCTGGGCCGGGACTAGCCCGAATCTACGAGCAGTACTTC.